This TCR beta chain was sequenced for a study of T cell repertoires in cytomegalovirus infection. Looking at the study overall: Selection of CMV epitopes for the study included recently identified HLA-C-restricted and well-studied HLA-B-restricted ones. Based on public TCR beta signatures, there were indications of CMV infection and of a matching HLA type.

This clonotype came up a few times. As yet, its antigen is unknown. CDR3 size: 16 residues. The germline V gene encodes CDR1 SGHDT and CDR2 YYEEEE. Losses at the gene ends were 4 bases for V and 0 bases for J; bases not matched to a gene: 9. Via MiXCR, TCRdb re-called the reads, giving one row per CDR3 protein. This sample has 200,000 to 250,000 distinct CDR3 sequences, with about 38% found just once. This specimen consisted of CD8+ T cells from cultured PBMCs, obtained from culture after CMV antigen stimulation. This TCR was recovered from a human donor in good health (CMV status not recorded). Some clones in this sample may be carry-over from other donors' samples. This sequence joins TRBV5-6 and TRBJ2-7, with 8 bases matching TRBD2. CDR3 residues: CASSAGSGGLSYEQYF. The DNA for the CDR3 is TGTGCCAGCAGCGCAGGGAGCGGGGGTCTCTCCTACGAGCAGTACTTC. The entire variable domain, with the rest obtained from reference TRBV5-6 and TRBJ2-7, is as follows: DAGVTQSPTHLIKTRGQQVTLRCSPKSGHDTVSWYQQALGQGPQFIFQYYEEEERQRGNFPDRFSGHQFPNYSSELNVNALLLGDSALYLCASSAGSGGLSYEQYFGPGTRLTVT.